The 25 T cell receptor beta chains presented below share a single source sample, sequenced in a study of molecular identifiers for immune sequencing clone quantification. MiXCR, applied by TCRdb to the PCR reads, yields one record per CDR3 protein. The repertoire consists of about 640,000 distinct CDR3 sequences, with just under 20% occurring once and the leading ten covering roughly 0.83%. Sequences were obtained from naive CD8+ T cells from blood, with Jurkat cell RNA spiked in. Indicated subset: FACS-sorted CD8+CD4-CCR7+CD45RA+ naive T cells. The receptors shown here come from a human donor in good health. Some libraries in this study had Jurkat cell RNA spiked in.

This clonotype turned up a few times. The junction differs from germline at one of its ends, possibly a read error. V and J are TRBV19 and TRBJ1-2, with TRBD1 identical over 12 bases. This CDR3 region has 15 residues. CDR1 LNHDA and CDR2 SQIVND come from the germline V gene (reference sequence). The CDR3 sequence: CTSSIGTGGVYGYTF. CDR3 nucleotides: TGTACCAGTAGTATTGGGACAGGGGGCGTCTATGGCTACACCTTC.

To note about this clonotype: A read error may explain this, as a much larger clone is one base away. CDR3 region: CASSERRESYEQCF. For the CDR3, the DNA is TGTGCCAGCAGTGAACGGCGGGAATCCTACGAGCAGTGCTTC. This chain links TRBV6-1 with TRBJ2-7; D possibly corresponds to TRBD2 (6 bases). There are 14 residues in the CDR3. Germline V gene sequence: CDR1 MNHNS, CDR2 SASEGT.

The chain joins TRBV7-9 to TRBJ1-1; D is uncertain. CDR3 length equals 14 residues. CDR1 and CDR2 from the germline V gene are SEHNR and FQNEAQ (reference sequence). V shed 5 bases and J shed 7 bases, with 17 bases lying between them. The CDR3 here is CASSPPGSRVEAFF. CDR3 in DNA: TGTGCCAGCAGCCCCCCAGGTAGTCGGGTTGAAGCTTTCTTT.

Notes on this clonotype: A much larger clone lies one base from this, so it may be a read error. The chain couples TRBV7-6 to TRBJ1-6, with D possibly matching TRBD1 (5 bases). The CDR3 has 16 amino acids. The germline CDR1 and CDR2 sequences are SGHVS and FNYEAQ. Trimming took off 5 bases at V and 8 bases at J, with 19 bases between the two ends. The CDR3 sequence is CASSPTAGRTDSPLHF. DNA of the CDR3: TGTGCCAGCAGCCCGACGGCAGGGAGAACGGATTCACCCCTCCACTTT.

Comments on this clonotype: A much more abundant neighbour one base away suggests this may be a read error. The chain recombines TRBV18 with TRBJ2-7; D possibly matches TRBD1 or TRBD2 (5 bases each). CDR1 and CDR2 from the germline V gene are KGHSH and LQKENI. The CDR3 spans 13 residues. Written as DNA, the CDR3 is TGTGCCAGCCCACCACTAGAGGGGTACGAGCAGTACTTC. This gives the protein CASPPLEGYEQYF.

This clonotype was recorded many times. The chain is built from TRBV5-6 and TRBJ2-7; weak D call: TRBD2 (5 bases). Germline V CDR1 and CDR2: SGHDT, YYEEEE. Trimming shortened V by 1 base and J by 0 bases, and 11 bases separated the two germline ends. CDR3 length: 15 amino acids. The CDR3 sequence is CASSLLAGISYEQYF. The CDR3 nucleotides are TGTGCCAGCAGCTTGCTTGCGGGTATCTCCTACGAGCAGTACTTC.

The table lists this clonotype with many counts. V usage is TRBV6-2 or TRBV6-3 and J usage is TRBJ2-6; 7 bases line up with TRBD1. The V gene end was trimmed by 5 bases and the J gene end by 2 bases; junction bases not matched to a gene: 15. The CDR3 sequence is 19 residues long. Germline CDR1 and CDR2: MNHEY and SVGEGT. CDR3 amino acids: CASSPRPDRTRTGANVLTF. The DNA of the CDR3 is TGTGCCAGCAGTCCGCGCCCGGACAGGACCCGAACTGGGGCCAACGTCCTGACTTTC.

The chain couples TRBV11-2 to TRBJ1-2, with D possibly matching TRBD1 (6 bases). The length of the CDR3 is 13 residues. The V gene lost 1 base and the J gene lost 8 bases, with 11 bases spanning the gap. CDR1 is SGHAT and CDR2 is FQNNGV in the germline V gene. The CDR3 nucleotides are TGTGCCAGCAGCTTAGGGGGGCAGGAAGGCTACACCTTC. Its protein product is CASSLGGQEGYTF.

In this sample, this clonotype turned up many times. This chain connects TRBV7-6 to TRBJ2-1; D might be TRBD1 or TRBD2, each matching 6 bases. The V and J ends lost 5 bases and 0 bases respectively, with 11 bases between them. Germline lookup yields CDR1 SGHVS and CDR2 FNYEAQ. This CDR3 is built from 15 residues. The CDR3 reads CASSSTGASYNEQFF. The CDR3 DNA reads TGTGCCAGCAGCAGTACGGGGGCCTCCTACAATGAGCAGTTCTTC.

In regard to this clonotype: This could be a read error, since a much larger clone is one nucleotide away. The chain carries TRBV6-1 and TRBJ2-7; D is ambiguous. The CDR3 consists of 14 residues. Looked up from germline, CDR1 is MNHNS and CDR2 is SASEGT. The CDR3 loop is CASSEGIGFYEQHF. The CDR3 DNA follows: TGTGCCAGCAGTGAAGGAATAGGGTTCTACGAGCAGCACTTC.

On this clonotype itself: A much larger clone is a single base away; this may be a read error. The chain carries TRBV5-6 and TRBJ2-7; 7 bases fit TRBD2. CDR3 length: 17 residues. After removal of 6 bases from V and 2 bases from J, the junction contained 17 bases not matched to a gene. The germline V gene encodes CDR1 SGHDT and CDR2 YYEEEE. This CDR3 is CASNRRRGVTKPYEQYF. CDR3 DNA: TGTGCCAGCAATCGACGACGGGGGGTAACTAAACCCTACGAGCAGTACTTC.

The sample holds many counts of this clonotype. J is TRBJ2-3 and V is TRBV30; D uncertain. V lost 1 base, J lost 0 bases, and 8 bases lay in between. The CDR3 runs 14 residues. Germline V gives CDR1 GTSNPN, CDR2 SVGIG (reference sequence). The chain's CDR3 is CAWSEMDSTDTQYF. DNA for the CDR3: TGTGCCTGGAGTGAAATGGATAGCACAGATACGCAGTATTTT.

This clonotype was seen only a few times. This rearrangement joins TRBV19 to TRBJ1-2; unclear D gene. Germline V lookup: CDR1 LNHDA, CDR2 SQIVND (reference sequence). Trimming shortened V by 3 bases and J by 0 bases, and 11 bases separated the two germline ends. The CDR3 is made up of 15 amino acids. The CDR3 region is CASSMVGGTNYGYTF. CDR3 DNA sequence: TGTGCCAGTAGTATGGTCGGCGGTACTAACTATGGCTACACCTTC.

This clonotype was counted only a few times. The chain employs TRBV4-1 and TRBJ2-5; TRBD2 aligns across 11 bases. V lost 1 base, J lost 0 bases, and 4 bases stayed unmatched. The germline V gene has CDR1 MGHRA and CDR2 YSYEKL. The CDR3 has 17 amino acids. The CDR3 spells CASSQGATSGNQETQYF. The CDR3 DNA reads as TGCGCCAGCAGCCAAGGTGCGACTAGCGGGAACCAAGAGACCCAGTACTTC.

This clonotype has at least ten counts. This rearrangement joins TRBV7-9 to TRBJ1-1, with D possibly matching TRBD1 (5 bases). Looked up from germline, CDR1 is SEHNR and CDR2 is FQNEAQ (reference sequence). Trimming left V 4 bases short and J 11 bases short, with 11 bases between. The CDR3 has 11 residues. The CDR3 protein is CASSWRGAAFF. CDR3 sequence (DNA): TGTGCCAGCAGCTGGCGGGGCGCCGCTTTCTTT.

This clonotype appeared many times. This chain links TRBV6-6 with TRBJ2-5, with D perhaps TRBD2 (5 bases). Per germline, CDR1 MNHNY and CDR2 SVGAGI (reference sequence). V was cut by 6 bases and J by 4 bases, with 15 bases left in between. This CDR3 spans 14 amino acids. The DNA for the CDR3 is TGTGCCAGCAGCTATAGGGAGTCCCGAGAGACCCAGTACTTC. It specifies CASSYRESRETQYF.

V is TRBV6-2 or TRBV6-3 and J is TRBJ2-7; 12 nucleotides align to TRBD1. The CDR3 runs 14 residues. Germline CDR1 MNHEY, CDR2 SVGEGT. V was clipped by 5 bases and J by 6 bases; unmatched bases: 5. DNA for the CDR3: TGTGCCAGCAGTGACGGGACAGGGGGCGTCGAGCAGTACTTC. Its protein product is CASSDGTGGVEQYF.

This clonotype was recorded at least ten times. The gene calls are TRBV24-1 and TRBJ1-5; 7 bases agree with TRBD1. Trimming at V came to 4 bases and at J to 7 bases, leaving 3 bases not matched to a gene. This CDR3 spans 13 amino acids. CDR1 and CDR2 (germline): KGHDR, SFDVKD. DNA of the CDR3: TGTGCCACCAGTGAACCAGGGGGACAGCCCCAGCATTTT. This codes for CATSEPGGQPQHF.

Many counts were recorded for this clonotype. The genes are TRBV6-6 and TRBJ2-7; D tentatively reads TRBD1 or TRBD2 (5 bases each). Germline CDR1 reads MNHNY; CDR2 reads SVGAGI (reference sequence). Between the trimmed V and J ends, which lost 0 bases and 4 bases, there was a span of 10 bases. This CDR3 has 14 residues. The CDR3: CASSYSSGRYEQYF. The CDR3 bases are TGTGCCAGCAGTTACTCGTCAGGGAGATACGAGCAGTACTTC.

The gene calls are TRBV30 and TRBJ2-5, with unresolved D. Germline V CDR1 and CDR2: GTSNPN, SVGIG (reference sequence). Trimming removed 4 bases at V and 4 bases at J, with 13 bases between. The CDR3 consists of 13 residues. DNA for the CDR3: TGTGCCTGGATAATGTCTCACCGAGAGACCCAGTACTTC. Its translation: CAWIMSHRETQYF.

The sample holds many counts of this clonotype. The chain is built from TRBV7-9 and TRBJ1-1, with 7 bases that match TRBD1. The CDR3 covers 15 residues. CDR1 and CDR2 from the germline V gene are SEHNR and FQNEAQ (reference sequence). Trimming took 11 bases from V and 0 from J; bases not matched to a gene: 12. DNA of the CDR3: TGTGCCCCTGGAATAAGACAGGGCATGAACACTGAAGCTTTCTTT. Its protein is CAPGIRQGMNTEAFF.

Remarks on this clonotype: A much more abundant neighbour one base away suggests this may be a read error. The V and J genes are TRBV7-2 and TRBJ2-7; D is ambiguous. There are 13 residues in the CDR3. Trimming removed 1 base at V and 7 bases at J, with 11 bases between. CDR1 is SGHTA and CDR2 is FQGNSA in the germline V gene. As DNA, the CDR3 is TGTACCAGCAGCTTAGTCATTCTCGGAGAGCAGTACTTC. It is translated as CTSSLVILGEQYF.

This clonotype was seen many times. The chain combines TRBV5-5 with TRBJ2-5, with no clear D. This CDR3 region has 12 residues. Germline V gene lookup returns CDR1 SGHKS and CDR2 YYEKEE (reference sequence). V was trimmed by 7 bases and J by 0 bases, leaving 7 bases between them. The CDR3 DNA reads as TGTGCCAGCTTTCGAAACCAAGAGACCCAGTACTTC. Translating it yields CASFRNQETQYF.

This clonotype was observed at least ten times. The V and J genes are TRBV24-1 and TRBJ1-1; D gene uncertain. Germline CDR1 and CDR2: KGHDR and SFDVKD. The CDR3 totals 14 residues. V lost 3 bases and J lost 10, with 17 bases in between. The CDR3 sequence is CATSDQGQYQGAFF. In DNA form, the CDR3 reads TGTGCCACCAGTGATCAAGGGCAGTACCAAGGAGCTTTCTTT.

Regarding this clonotype: This may stem from a read error, because a much larger clone lies one nucleotide away. The chain is built from TRBV19 and TRBJ1-4; D gene unclear. The CDR3 is 15 amino acids. Germline CDR1 LNHDA, CDR2 SQIVND (reference sequence). The CDR3 sequence: CASSPGIEYNEKLSF. CDR3 in DNA: TGTGCCAGTAGCCCCGGGATAGAATATAATGAAAAACTGTCTTTT.